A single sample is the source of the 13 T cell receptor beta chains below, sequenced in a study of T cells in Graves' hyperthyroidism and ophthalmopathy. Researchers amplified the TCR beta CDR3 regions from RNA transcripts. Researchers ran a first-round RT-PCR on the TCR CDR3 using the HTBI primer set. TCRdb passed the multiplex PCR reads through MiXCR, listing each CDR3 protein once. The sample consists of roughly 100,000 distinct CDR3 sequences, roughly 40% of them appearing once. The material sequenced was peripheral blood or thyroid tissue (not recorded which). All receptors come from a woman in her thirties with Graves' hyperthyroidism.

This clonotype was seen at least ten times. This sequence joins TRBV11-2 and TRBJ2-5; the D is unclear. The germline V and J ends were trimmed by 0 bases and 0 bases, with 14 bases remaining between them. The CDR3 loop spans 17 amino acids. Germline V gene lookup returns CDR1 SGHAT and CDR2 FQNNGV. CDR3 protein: CASSLDWAASYQETQYF. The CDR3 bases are TGTGCCAGCAGCTTAGACTGGGCAGCTTCGTACCAAGAGACCCAGTACTTC.

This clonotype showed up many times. The CDR3 region is CASRHLAGQVRGTDTQYF. As DNA, the CDR3 is TGTGCCAGCAGACATCTGGCTGGGCAGGTCAGGGGCACAGATACGCAGTATTTT. V gene TRBV7-2 combines with J gene TRBJ2-3, with D possibly being TRBD1 (5 bases). The CDR3 covers 18 residues. V lost 6 bases, J lost 1 base, and 23 bases lay in between. Per germline, CDR1 SGHTA and CDR2 FQGNSA. The full variable domain, completed using reference TRBV7-2 and TRBJ2-3, is GAGVSQSPSNKVTEKGKDVELRCDPISGHTALYWYRQSLGQGLEFLIYFQGNSAPDKSGLPSDRFSAERTGGSVSTLTIQRTQQEDSAVYLCASRHLAGQVRGTDTQYFGPGTRLTVL.

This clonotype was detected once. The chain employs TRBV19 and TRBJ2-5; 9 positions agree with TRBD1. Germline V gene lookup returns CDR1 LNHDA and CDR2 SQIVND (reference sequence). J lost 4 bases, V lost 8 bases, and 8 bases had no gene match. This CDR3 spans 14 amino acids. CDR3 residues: CASHRDRVGETQYF. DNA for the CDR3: TGTGCCAGTCACCGGGACAGGGTAGGAGAGACCCAGTACTTC.

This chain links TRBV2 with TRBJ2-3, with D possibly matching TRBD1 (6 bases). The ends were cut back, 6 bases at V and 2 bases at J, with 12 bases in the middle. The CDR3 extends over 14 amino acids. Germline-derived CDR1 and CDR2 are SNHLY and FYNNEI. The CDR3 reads CASRGHRDTDTQYF. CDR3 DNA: TGTGCCAGCAGGGGGCACAGGGACACAGATACGCAGTATTTT.

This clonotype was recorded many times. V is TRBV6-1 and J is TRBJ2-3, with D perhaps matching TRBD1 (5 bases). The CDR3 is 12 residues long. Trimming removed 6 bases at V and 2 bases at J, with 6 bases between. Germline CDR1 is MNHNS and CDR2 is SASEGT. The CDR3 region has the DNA TGTGCCAGCAGGGACACCACAGATACGCAGTATTTT. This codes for CASRDTTDTQYF.

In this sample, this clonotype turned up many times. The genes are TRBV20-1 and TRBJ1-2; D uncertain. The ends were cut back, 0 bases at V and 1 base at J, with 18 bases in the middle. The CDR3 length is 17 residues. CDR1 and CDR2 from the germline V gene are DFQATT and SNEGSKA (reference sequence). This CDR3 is CSARDRHTRVYNYGYTF. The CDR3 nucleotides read TGCAGTGCTAGAGATCGGCACACTAGGGTTTATAACTATGGCTACACCTTC.

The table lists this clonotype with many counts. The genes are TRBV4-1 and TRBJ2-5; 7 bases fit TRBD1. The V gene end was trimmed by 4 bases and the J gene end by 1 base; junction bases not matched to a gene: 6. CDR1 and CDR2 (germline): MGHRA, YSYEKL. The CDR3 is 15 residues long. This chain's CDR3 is CASSLEDRVQETQYF. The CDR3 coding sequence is TGCGCCAGCAGCCTTGAAGACAGGGTCCAAGAGACCCAGTACTTC.

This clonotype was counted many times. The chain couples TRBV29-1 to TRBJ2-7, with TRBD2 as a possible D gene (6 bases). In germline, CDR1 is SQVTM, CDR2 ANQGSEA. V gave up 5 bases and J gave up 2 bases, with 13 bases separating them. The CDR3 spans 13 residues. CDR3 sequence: CSVIYPGAYEQYF. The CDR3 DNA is TGCAGCGTTATCTATCCGGGGGCCTACGAGCAGTACTTC.

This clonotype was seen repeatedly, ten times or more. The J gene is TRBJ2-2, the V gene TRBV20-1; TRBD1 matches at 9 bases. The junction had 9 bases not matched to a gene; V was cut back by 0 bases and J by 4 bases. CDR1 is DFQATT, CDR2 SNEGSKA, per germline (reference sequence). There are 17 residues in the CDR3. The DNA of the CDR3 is TGCAGTGCTAGAGAGGGGACAGGGCGAAGAGGCACCGGGGAGCTGTTTTTT. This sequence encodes CSAREGTGRRGTGELFF.

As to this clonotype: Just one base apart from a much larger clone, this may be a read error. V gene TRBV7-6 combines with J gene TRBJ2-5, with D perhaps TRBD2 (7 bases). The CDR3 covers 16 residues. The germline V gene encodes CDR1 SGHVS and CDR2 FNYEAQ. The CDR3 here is CACSYYAGAIQGTQYF. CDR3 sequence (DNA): TGTGCCTGCAGTTATTACGCGGGGGCCATACAAGGGACCCAGTACTTC.

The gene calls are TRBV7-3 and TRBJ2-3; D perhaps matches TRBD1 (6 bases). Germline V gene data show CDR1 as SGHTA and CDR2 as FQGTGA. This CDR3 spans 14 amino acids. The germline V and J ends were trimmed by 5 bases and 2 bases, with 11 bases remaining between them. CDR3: CASSLGQHTDTQYF. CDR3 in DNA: TGTGCCAGCAGCCTCGGACAGCACACAGATACGCAGTATTTT. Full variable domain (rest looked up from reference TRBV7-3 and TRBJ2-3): GAGVSQTPSNKVTEKGKYVELRCDPISGHTALYWYRQSLGQGPEFLIYFQGTGAADDSGLPNDRFFAVRPEGSVSTLKIQRTERGDSAVYLCASSLGQHTDTQYFGPGTRLTVL.

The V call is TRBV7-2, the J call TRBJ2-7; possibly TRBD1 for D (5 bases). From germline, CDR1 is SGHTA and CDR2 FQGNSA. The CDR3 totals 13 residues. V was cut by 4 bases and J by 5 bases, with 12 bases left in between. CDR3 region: CASSSPGPDEQYF. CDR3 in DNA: TGTGCCAGCAGCTCACCAGGGCCCGACGAGCAGTACTTC.

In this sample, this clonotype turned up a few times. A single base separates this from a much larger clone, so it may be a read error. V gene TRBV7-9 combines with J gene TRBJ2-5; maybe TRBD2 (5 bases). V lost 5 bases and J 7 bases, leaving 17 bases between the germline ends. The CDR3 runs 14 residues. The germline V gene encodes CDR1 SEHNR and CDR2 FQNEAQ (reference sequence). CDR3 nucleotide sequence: TGTGCCAGCAGCCCCCAAGGAGCGGTAGTGACCCAGTACTTC. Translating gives CASSPQGAVVTQYF.